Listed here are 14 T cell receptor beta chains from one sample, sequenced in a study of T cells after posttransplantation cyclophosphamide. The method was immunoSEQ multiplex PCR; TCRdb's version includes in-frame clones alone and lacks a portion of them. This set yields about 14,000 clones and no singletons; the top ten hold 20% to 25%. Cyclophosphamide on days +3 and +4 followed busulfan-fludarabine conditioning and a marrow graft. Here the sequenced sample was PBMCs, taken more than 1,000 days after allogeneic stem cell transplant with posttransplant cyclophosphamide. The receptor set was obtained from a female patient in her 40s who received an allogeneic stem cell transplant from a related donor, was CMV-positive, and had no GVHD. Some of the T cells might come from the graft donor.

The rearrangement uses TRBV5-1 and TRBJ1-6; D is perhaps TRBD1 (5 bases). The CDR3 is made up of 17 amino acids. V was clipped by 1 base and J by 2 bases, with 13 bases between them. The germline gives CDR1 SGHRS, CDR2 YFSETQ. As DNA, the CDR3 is TGCGCCAGCAGCTTGAGGTCAGGGCAGACCTATAATTCACCCCTCCACTTT. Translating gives CASSLRSGQTYNSPLHF.

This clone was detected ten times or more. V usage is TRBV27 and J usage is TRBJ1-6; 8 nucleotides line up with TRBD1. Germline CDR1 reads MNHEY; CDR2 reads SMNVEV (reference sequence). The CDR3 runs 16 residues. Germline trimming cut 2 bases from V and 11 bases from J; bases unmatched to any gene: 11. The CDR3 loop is CASSLRNRGGIAPLHF. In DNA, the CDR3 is TGTGCCAGCAGTTTAAGAAACAGGGGGGGAATTGCACCCCTCCACTTT.

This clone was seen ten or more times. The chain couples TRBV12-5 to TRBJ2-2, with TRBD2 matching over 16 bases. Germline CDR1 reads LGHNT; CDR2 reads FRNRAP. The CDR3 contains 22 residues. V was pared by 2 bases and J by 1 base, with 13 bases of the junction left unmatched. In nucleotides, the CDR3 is TGTGCTAGTGGTTTGCTGAGGGGAGGGGGACTAGCGGGGGGGCGGAACACCGGGGAGCTGTTTTTT. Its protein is CASGLLRGGGLAGGRNTGELFF.

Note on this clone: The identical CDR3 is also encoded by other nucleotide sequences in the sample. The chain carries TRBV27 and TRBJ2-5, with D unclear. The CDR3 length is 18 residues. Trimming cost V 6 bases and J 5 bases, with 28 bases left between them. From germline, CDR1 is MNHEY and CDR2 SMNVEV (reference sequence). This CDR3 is CASSHSVGHSSGRETQYF. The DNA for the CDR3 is TGTGCCAGCAGCCATTCAGTGGGCCACTCATCAGGTCGGGAGACCCAGTACTTC.

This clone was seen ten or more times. In DNA, the CDR3 is TGTGCCAGCACCCTACAGAGGGATGGTGGCTACACCTTC. This gives the protein CASTLQRDGGYTF. This sequence joins TRBV6-6 and TRBJ1-2; D is ambiguous. The CDR3 length is 13 residues. The germline gives CDR1 MNHNY, CDR2 SVGAGI (reference sequence). The ends were cut back, 7 bases at V and 7 bases at J, with 16 bases in the middle.

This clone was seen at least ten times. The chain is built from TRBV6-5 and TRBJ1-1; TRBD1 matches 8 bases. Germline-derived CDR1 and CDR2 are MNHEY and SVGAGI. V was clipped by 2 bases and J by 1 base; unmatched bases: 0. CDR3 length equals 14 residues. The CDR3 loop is CASSYDRGNTEAFF. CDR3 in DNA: TGTGCCAGCAGTTACGACAGGGGGAACACTGAAGCTTTCTTT.

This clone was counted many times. In DNA, the CDR3 is TGTGCCAGCAGCTCGATTGGGGACAGGGGGATTGAAGCTTTCTTT. This translates into CASSSIGDRGIEAFF. The chain has TRBV5-4 and TRBJ1-1; 11 nucleotides match TRBD1. Germline V gene sequence: CDR1 SGHNT, CDR2 YYREEE (reference sequence). CDR3 length equals 15 residues. V trimming: 3 bases; J trimming: 7 bases; junction bases outside the gene matches: 8.

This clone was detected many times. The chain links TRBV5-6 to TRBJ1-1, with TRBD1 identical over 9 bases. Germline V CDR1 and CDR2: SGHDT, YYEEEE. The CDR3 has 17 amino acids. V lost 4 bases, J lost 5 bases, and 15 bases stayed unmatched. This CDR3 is CASSPSGVQGAGTEAFF. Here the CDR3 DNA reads TGTGCCAGCAGCCCTTCGGGCGTACAGGGGGCAGGGACTGAAGCTTTCTTT. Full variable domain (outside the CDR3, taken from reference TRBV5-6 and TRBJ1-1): DAGVTQSPTHLIKTRGQQVTLRCSPKSGHDTVSWYQQALGQGPQFIFQYYEEEERQRGNFPDRFSGHQFPNYSSELNVNALLLGDSALYLCASSPSGVQGAGTEAFFGQGTRLTVV.

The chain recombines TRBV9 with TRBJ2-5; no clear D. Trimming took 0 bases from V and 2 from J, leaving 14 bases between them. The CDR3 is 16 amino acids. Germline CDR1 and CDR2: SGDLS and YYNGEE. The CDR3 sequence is CASSVDPARQQETQYF. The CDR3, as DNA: TGTGCCAGCAGCGTAGACCCCGCGAGGCAGCAAGAGACCCAGTACTTC.

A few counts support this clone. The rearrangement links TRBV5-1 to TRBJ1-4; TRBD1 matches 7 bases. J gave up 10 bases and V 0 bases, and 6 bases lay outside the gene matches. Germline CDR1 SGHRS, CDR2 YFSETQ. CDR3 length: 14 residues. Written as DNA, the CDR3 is TGCGCCAGCAGCTTGGAACAGGGGTCCGTAAAACTGTTTTTT. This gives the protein CASSLEQGSVKLFF.

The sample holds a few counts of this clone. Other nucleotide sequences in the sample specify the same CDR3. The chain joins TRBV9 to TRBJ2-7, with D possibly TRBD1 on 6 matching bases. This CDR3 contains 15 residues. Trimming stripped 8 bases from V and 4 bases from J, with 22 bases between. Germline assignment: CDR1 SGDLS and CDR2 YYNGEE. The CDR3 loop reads CASCFKQGTAYEQYF. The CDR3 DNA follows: TGTGCCAGTTGTTTCAAGCAGGGGACGGCATACGAGCAGTACTTC.

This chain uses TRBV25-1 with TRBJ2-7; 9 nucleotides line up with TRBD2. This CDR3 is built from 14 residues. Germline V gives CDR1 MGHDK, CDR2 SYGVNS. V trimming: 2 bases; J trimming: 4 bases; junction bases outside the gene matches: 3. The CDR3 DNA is TGTGCCAGCAGTGAAACTCTAGCGGGGTACGAGCAGTACTTC. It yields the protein CASSETLAGYEQYF.

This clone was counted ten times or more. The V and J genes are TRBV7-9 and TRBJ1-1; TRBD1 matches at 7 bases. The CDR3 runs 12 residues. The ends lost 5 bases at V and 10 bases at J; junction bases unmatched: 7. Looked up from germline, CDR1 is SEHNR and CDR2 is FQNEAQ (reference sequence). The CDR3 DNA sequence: TGTGCCAGCAGCCCCTCACAGGGGAGAGCTTTCTTT. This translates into CASSPSQGRAFF. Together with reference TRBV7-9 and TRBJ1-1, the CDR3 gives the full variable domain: DTGVSQNPRHKITKRGQNVTFRCDPISEHNRLYWYRQTLGQGPEFLTYFQNEAQLEKSRLLSDRFSAERPKGSFSTLEIQRTEQGDSAMYLCASSPSQGRAFFGQGTRLTVV.

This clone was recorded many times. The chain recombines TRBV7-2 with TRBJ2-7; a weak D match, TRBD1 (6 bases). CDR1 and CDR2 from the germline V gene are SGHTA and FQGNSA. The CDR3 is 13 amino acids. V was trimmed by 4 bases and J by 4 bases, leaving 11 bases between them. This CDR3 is CASSYGQKYEQYF. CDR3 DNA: TGTGCCAGCAGCTATGGACAGAAATACGAGCAGTACTTC.